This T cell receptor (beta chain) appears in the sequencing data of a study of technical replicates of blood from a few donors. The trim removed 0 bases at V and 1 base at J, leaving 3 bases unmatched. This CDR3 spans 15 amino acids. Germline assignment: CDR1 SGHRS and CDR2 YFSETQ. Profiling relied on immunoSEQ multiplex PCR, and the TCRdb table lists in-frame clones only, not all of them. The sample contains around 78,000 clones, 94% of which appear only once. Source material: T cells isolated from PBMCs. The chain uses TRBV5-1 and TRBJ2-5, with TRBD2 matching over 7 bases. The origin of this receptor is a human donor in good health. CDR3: CASSLAGEGQETQYF. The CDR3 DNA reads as TGCGCCAGCAGCTTGGCCGGGGAGGGCCAAGAGACCCAGTACTTC.